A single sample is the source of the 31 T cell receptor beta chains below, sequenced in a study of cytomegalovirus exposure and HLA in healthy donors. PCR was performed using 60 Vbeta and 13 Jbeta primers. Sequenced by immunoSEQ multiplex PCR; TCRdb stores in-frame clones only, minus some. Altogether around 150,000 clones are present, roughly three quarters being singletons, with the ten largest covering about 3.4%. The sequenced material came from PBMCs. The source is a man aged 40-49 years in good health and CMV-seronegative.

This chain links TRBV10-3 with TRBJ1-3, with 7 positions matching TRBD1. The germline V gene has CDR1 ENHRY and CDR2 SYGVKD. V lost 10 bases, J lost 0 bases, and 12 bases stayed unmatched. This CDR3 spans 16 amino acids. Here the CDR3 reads CASSRDSESSGNTIYF. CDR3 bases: TGTGCCAGCAGCCGGGACAGTGAGAGCTCTGGAAACACCATATATTTT.

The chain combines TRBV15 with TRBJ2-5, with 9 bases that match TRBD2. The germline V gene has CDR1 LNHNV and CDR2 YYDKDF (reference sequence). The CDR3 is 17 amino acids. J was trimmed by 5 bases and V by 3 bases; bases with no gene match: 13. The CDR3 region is CATSRAAVRGGPETQYF. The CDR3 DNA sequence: TGTGCCACCAGCAGGGCCGCGGTGCGGGGGGGCCCCGAGACCCAGTACTTC.

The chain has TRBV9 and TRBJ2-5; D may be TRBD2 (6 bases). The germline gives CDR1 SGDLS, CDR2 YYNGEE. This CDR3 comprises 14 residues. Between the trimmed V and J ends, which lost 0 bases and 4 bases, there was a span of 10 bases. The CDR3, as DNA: TGTGCCAGCAGCGTAGCCGGGGGAGGAGAGACCCAGTACTTC. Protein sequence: CASSVAGGGETQYF.

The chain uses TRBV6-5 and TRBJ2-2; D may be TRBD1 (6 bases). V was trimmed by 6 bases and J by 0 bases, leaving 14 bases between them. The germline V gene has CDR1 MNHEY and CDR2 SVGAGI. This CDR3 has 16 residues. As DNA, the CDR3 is TGTGCCAGCAGCTACGACAGGTCTACGAACACCGGGGAGCTGTTTTTT. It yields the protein CASSYDRSTNTGELFF.

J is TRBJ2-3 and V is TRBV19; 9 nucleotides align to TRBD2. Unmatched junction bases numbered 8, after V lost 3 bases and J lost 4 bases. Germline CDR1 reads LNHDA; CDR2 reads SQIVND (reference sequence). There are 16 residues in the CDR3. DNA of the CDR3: TGTGCCAGTAGTATTCGGTCTAGCGGGACGGCAGATACGCAGTATTTT. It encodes CASSIRSSGTADTQYF.

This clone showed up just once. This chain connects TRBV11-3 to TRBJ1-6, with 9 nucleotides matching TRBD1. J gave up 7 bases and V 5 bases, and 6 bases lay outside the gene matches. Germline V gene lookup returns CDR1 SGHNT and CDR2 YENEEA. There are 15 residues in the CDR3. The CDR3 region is CASSQGQGQNSPLHF. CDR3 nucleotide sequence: TGTGCCAGCAGCCAAGGACAGGGGCAGAATTCACCCCTCCACTTT.

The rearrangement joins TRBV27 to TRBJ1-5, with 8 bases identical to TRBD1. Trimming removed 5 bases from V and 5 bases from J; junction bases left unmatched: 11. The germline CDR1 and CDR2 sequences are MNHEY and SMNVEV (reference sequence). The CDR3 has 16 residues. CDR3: CASSIWDRRPDQPQHF. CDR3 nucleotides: TGTGCCAGCAGTATCTGGGACAGGCGTCCGGATCAGCCCCAGCATTTT.

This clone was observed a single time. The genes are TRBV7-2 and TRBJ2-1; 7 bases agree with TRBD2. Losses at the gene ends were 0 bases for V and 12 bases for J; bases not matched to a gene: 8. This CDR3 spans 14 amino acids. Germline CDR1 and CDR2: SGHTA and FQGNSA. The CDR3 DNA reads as TGTGCCAGCAGCTTAGCGGGGGGGGGAACAGGGCAGTTCTTC. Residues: CASSLAGGGTGQFF.

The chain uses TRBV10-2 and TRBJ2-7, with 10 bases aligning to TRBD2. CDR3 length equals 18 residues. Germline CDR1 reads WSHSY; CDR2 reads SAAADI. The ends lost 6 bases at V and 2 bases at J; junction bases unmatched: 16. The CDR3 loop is CASREGTEGLARTYEQYF. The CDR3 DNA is TGCGCCAGCAGGGAGGGGACAGAGGGACTAGCGCGTACCTACGAGCAGTACTTC.

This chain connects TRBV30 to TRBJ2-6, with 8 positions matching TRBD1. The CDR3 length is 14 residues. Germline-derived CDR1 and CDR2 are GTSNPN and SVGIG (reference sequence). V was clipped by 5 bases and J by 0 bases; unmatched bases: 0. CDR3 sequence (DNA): TGTGCCTGGGACAGGGGCTCTGGGGCCAACGTCCTGACTTTC. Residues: CAWDRGSGANVLTF.

CDR3 DNA sequence: TGTGCCAGCAGCACTTCCGGGACACCCCTCACGAGCAATCAGCCCCAGCATTTT. Protein: CASSTSGTPLTSNQPQHF. The chain recombines TRBV7-3 with TRBJ1-5, with TRBD1 as a possible D gene (6 bases). The germline gives CDR1 SGHTA, CDR2 FQGTGA. This CDR3 region has 18 residues. Trimming cost V 5 bases and J 1 base, with 21 bases left between them.

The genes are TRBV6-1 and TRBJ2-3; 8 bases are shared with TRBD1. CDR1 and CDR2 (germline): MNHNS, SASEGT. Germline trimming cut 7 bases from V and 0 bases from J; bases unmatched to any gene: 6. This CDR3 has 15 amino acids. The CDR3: CASNPGQVSTDTQYF. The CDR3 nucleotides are TGTGCCAGCAACCCGGGACAGGTCAGCACAGATACGCAGTATTTT.

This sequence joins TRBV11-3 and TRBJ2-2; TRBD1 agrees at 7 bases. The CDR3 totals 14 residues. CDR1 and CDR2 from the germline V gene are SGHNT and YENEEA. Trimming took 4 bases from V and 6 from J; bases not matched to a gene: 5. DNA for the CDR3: TGTGCCAGCAGCTCAAACCAGGGGGCCGGGGAGCTGTTTTTT. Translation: CASSSNQGAGELFF. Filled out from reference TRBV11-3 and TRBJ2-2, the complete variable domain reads EAGVVQSPRYKIIEKKQPVAFWCNPISGHNTLYWYLQNLGQGPELLIRYENEEAVDDSQLPKDRFSAERLKGVDSTLKIQPAELGDSAVYLCASSSNQGAGELFFGEGSRLTVL.

The CDR3 DNA reads TGTGCCATCAGTGAGGCAGGAATGAACACTGAAGCTTTCTTT. It is translated as CAISEAGMNTEAFF. This chain connects TRBV10-3 to TRBJ1-1; D is uncertain. This CDR3 has 14 amino acids. Trimming cost V 2 bases and J 0 bases, with 7 bases left between them. Germline V gene sequence: CDR1 ENHRY, CDR2 SYGVKD.

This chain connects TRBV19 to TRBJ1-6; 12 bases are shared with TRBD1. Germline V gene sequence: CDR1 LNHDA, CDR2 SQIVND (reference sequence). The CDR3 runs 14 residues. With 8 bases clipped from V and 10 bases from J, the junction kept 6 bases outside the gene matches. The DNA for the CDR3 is TGTGCCAGTGCCATGGGACAGGGGGCCTCACCCCTCCACTTT. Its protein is CASAMGQGASPLHF.

CDR3 amino acids: CASRPTGGSNQPQHF. For the CDR3, the DNA is TGTGCCAGCAGGCCCACAGGGGGCAGCAATCAGCCCCAGCATTTT. V usage is TRBV6-6 and J usage is TRBJ1-5, with 9 positions matching TRBD1. This CDR3 is built from 15 residues. Looked up from germline, CDR1 is MNHNY and CDR2 is SVGAGI (reference sequence). The J segment lost 1 base and the V segment lost 6 bases, leaving 4 bases of the junction unmatched.

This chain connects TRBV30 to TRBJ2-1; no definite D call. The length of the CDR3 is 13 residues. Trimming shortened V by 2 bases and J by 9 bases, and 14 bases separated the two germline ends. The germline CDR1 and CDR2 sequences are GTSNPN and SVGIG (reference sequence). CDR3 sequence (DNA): TGTGCCTGGAGTCCATCCTCCCCAGGTGAGCAGTTCTTC. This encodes CAWSPSSPGEQFF.

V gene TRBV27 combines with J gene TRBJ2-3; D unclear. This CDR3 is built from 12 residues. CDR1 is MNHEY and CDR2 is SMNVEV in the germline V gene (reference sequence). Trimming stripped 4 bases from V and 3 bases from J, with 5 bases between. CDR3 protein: CASSSRTDTQYF. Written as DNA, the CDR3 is TGTGCCAGCAGTTCCCGGACAGATACGCAGTATTTT.

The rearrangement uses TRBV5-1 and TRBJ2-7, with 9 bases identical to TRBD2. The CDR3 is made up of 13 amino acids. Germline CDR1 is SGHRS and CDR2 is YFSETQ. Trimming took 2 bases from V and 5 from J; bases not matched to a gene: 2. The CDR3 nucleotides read TGCGCCAGCAGCTTACCTAGCGGGGACGAGCAGTACTTC. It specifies CASSLPSGDEQYF.

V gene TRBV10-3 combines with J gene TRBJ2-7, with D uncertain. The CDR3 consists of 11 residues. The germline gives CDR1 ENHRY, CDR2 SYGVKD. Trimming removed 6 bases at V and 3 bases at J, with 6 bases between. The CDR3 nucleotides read TGTGCCATCAGCGCCAGCTACGAGCAGTACTTC. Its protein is CAISASYEQYF.

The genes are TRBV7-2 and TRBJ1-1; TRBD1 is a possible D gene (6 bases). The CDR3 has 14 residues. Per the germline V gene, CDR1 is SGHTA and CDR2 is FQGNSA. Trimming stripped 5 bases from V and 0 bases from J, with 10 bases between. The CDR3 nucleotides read TGTGCCAGCAGCCTACAGGGCTTGAACACTGAAGCTTTCTTT. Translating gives CASSLQGLNTEAFF.

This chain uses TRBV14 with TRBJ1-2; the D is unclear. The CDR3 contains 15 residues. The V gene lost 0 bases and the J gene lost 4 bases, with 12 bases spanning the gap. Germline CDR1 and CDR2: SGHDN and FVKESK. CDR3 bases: TGTGCCAGCAGCCAAGATCCTAGTTCGATCTATGGCTACACCTTC. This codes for CASSQDPSSIYGYTF.

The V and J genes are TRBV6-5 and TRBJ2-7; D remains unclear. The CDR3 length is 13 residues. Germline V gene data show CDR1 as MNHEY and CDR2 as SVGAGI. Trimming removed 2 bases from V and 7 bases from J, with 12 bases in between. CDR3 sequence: CASSYVRWREQYF. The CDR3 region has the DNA TGTGCCAGCAGTTACGTTCGGTGGCGGGAGCAGTACTTC.

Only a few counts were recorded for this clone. CDR3 amino acids: CASSSRQGAYNEQFF. The CDR3 nucleotides read TGTGCCAGCAGCTCTAGACAGGGGGCGTACAATGAGCAGTTCTTC. The V call is TRBV7-2, the J call TRBJ2-1; 10 nucleotides match TRBD1. This CDR3 comprises 15 residues. Germline CDR1 and CDR2: SGHTA and FQGNSA. The V gene end was trimmed by 4 bases and the J gene end by 4 bases; junction bases not matched to a gene: 4.

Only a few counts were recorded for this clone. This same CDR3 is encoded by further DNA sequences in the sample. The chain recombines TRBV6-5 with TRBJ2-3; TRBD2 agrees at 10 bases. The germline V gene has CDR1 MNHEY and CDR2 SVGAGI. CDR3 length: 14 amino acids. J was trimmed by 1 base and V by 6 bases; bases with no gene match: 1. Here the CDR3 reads CASRLAGRTDTQYF. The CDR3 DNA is TGTGCCAGCAGACTAGCGGGACGCACAGATACGCAGTATTTT.

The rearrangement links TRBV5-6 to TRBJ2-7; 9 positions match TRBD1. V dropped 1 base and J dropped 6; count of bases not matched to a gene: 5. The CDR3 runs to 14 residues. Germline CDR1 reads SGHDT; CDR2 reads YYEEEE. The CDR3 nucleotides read TGTGCCAGCAGCTTGCCGGGACAGGGCCCCGAGCAGTACTTC. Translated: CASSLPGQGPEQYF.

The CDR3 protein is CASSQFGTSGGTQYF. The CDR3 nucleotides are TGCGCCAGCAGCCAATTCGGGACTAGCGGGGGGACCCAGTACTTC. The J gene is TRBJ2-5, the V gene TRBV4-1; 14 positions match TRBD2. The junction had 3 bases not matched to a gene; V was cut back by 2 bases and J by 7 bases. The CDR3 extends over 15 amino acids. Germline V CDR1 and CDR2: MGHRA, YSYEKL.

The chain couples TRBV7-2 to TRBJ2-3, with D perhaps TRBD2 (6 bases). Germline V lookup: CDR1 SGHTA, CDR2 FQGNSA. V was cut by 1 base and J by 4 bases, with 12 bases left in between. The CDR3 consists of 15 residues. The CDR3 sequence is CASSLVFASADTQYF. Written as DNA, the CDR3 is TGTGCCAGCAGCTTAGTGTTCGCTAGCGCAGATACGCAGTATTTT. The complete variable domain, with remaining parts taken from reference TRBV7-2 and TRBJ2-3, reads GAGVSQSPSNKVTEKGKDVELRCDPISGHTALYWYRQSLGQGLEFLIYFQGNSAPDKSGLPSDRFSAERTGGSVSTLTIQRTQQEDSAVYLCASSLVFASADTQYFGPGTRLTVL.

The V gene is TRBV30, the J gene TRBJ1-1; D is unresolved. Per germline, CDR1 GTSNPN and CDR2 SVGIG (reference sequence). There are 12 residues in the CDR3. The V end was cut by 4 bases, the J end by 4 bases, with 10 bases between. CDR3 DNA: TGTGCCTGGATGCGGGGAAGCACTGAAGCTTTCTTT. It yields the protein CAWMRGSTEAFF.

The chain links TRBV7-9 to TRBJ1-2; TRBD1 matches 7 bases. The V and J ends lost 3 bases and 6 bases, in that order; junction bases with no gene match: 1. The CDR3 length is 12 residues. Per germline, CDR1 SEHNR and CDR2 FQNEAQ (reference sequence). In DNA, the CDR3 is TGTGCCAGCAGCTTCACAGGGGATGGCTACACCTTC. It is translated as CASSFTGDGYTF. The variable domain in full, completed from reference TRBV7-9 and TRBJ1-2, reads DTGVSQNPRHKITKRGQNVTFRCDPISEHNRLYWYRQTLGQGPEFLTYFQNEAQLEKSRLLSDRFSAERPKGSFSTLEIQRTEQGDSAMYLCASSFTGDGYTFGSGTRLTVV.

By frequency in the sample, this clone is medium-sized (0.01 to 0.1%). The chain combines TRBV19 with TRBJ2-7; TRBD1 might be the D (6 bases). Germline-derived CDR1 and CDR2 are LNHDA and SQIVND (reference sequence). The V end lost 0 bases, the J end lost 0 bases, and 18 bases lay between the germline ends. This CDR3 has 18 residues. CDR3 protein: CASSIEAPTGALSYEQYF. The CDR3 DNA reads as TGTGCCAGTAGTATAGAAGCCCCGACAGGAGCCCTCTCCTACGAGCAGTACTTC.